This TCR beta chain stems from a study of vaccination and CD4 T cells after COVID-19. This CDR3 is built from 15 residues. In germline, CDR1 is SGHTA, CDR2 FQGTGA. V lost 5 bases, J lost 8 bases, and 9 bases stayed unmatched. As for time point: late sampling 161 to 241 days after vaccination in a few convalescent patients. The treatment is: roughly 10-day PBMC culture with coronavirus spike peptide pools or control peptides (ViraFEST assay). Positive tests by PCR, dated March to December 2020, predated US Alpha, Beta and Delta variants. An Oncomine TCR Beta short-read assay was used to sequence the DNA from cultured CD4+ T cells. TCRdb independently ran MiXCR on the PCR reads; one entry per CDR3 protein. The sample lists fewer than 30,000 distinct CDR3 sequences, 36% seen once, with 3% to 4% in the top ten. About this clonotype: Its antigen is not known.

This material consisted of CD4+ T cells from blood, cultured in vitro, taken about 7 months after SARS-CoV-2 vaccination. The rearrangement joins TRBV7-3 to TRBJ2-1; the match to TRBD2 covers 10 bases. The TCR sequence derives from a human donor who had recovered from COVID-19. The chain's CDR3 is CASSSGGALHHEQFF. CDR3 nucleotides: TGTGCCAGCAGCAGCGGGGGGGCCCTACACCATGAGCAGTTCTTC.